This T cell receptor beta chain was observed in a study of blood T cell repertoires in COVID-19. Across the study: COVID-19 samples from acute and convalescent phases originated in the United States, Italy and Spain.

Only in-frame clones appear in the TCRdb table, and some are missing; sequencing was by immunoSEQ multiplex PCR. Among about 110,000 clones listed, about 91% were seen once. This clonotype originated in a man aged 50 or older with active or convalescent COVID-19. The sample taken for sequencing was peripheral blood.

The CDR3 is CASSYVSVRVGETQYF. For the CDR3, the DNA is TGTGCCAGCAGTTACGTTTCCGTCAGGGTTGGGGAGACCCAGTACTTC. The rearrangement joins TRBV6-5 to TRBJ2-5, with a weak D call TRBD1 (5 bases). Germline V gene sequence: CDR1 MNHEY, CDR2 SVGAGI. This CDR3 comprises 16 residues. Trimming stripped 2 bases from V and 5 bases from J, with 18 bases between.